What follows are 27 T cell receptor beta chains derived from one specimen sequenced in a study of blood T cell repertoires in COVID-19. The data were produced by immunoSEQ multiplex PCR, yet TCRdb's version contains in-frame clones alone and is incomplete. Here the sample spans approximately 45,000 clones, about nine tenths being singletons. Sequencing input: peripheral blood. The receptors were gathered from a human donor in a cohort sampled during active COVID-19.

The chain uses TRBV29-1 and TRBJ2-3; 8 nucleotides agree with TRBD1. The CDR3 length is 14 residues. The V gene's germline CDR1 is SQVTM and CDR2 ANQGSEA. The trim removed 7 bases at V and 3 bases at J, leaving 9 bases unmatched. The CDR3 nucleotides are TGCAGCGGCGGGGCAGGGGGCTATACAGATACGCAGTATTTT. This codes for CSGGAGGYTDTQYF.

CDR3 sequence (DNA): TGTGCCAGCTCACCTACGACTGATTTGAGCACTGAAGCTTTCTTT. This encodes CASSPTTDLSTEAFF. V is TRBV18 and J is TRBJ1-1; D is unresolved. Trimming cost V 3 bases and J 4 bases, with 15 bases left between them. The CDR3 consists of 15 residues. Germline V gene sequence: CDR1 KGHSH, CDR2 LQKENI.

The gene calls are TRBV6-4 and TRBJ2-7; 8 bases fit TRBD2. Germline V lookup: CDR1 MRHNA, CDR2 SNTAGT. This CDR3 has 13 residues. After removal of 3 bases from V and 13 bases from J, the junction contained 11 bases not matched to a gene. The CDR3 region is CASSESRGAPQYF. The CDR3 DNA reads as TGTGCCAGCAGTGAGTCGCGGGGGGCCCCCCAATACTTC.

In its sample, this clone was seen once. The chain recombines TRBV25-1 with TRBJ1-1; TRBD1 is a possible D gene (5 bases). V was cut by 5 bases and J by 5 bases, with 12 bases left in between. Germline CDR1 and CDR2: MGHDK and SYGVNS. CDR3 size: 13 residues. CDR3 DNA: TGTGCCAGCAGTATGGGGGGGGGTACTGAAGCTTTCTTT. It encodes CASSMGGGTEAFF.

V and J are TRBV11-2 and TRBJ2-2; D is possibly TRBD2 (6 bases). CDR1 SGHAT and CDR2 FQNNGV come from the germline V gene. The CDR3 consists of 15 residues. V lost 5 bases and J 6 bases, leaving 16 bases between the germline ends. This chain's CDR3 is CASSIIRLGSGELFF. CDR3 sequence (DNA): TGTGCCAGCAGCATCATCCGACTAGGTTCCGGGGAGCTGTTTTTT.

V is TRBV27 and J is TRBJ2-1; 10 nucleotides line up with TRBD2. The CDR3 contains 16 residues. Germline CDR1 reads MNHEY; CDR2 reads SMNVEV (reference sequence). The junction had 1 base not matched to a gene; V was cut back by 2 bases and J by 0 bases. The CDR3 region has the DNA TGTGCCAGCAGTTTAATAGCGGGAGGCTCCTACAATGAGCAGTTCTTC. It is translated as CASSLIAGGSYNEQFF.

CDR3 sequence reads: CASSPPGGNQPQHF. DNA for the CDR3: TGCGCCAGCAGCCCCCCGGGGGGCAATCAGCCCCAGCATTTT. This chain links TRBV4-1 with TRBJ1-5; tentatively, D is TRBD1 (5 bases). The CDR3 length is 14 residues. Germline CDR1 MGHRA, CDR2 YSYEKL. The V end was cut by 4 bases, the J end by 2 bases, with 9 bases between.

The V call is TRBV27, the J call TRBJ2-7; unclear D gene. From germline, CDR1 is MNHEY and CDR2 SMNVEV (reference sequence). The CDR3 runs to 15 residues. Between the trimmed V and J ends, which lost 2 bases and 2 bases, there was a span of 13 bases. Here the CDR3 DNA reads TGTGCCAGCAGTTTAAGGTTGGGCAGCCCCTACGAGCAGTACTTC. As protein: CASSLRLGSPYEQYF.

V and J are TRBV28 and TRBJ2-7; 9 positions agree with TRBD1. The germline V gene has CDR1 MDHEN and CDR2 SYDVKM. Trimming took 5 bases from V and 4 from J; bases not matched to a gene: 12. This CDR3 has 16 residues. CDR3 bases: TGTGCCAGCAGTACCCCACCGGGACAGGGTGTTTACGAGCAGTACTTC. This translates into CASSTPPGQGVYEQYF.

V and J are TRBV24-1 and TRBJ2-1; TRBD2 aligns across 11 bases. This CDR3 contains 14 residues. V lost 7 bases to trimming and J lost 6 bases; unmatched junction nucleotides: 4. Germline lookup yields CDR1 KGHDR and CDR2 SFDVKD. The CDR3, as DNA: TGTGCCACCAGCCTTAGCGGGGGGGCCAATGAGCAGTTCTTC. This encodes CATSLSGGANEQFF.

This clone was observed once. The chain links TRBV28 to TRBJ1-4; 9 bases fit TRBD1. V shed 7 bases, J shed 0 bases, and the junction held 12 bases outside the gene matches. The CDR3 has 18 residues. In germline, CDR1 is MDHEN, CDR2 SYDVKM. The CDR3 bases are TGTGCCAGCAATATCCGGGGACAGGGAGTTGCAACTAATGAAAAACTGTTTTTT. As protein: CASNIRGQGVATNEKLFF.

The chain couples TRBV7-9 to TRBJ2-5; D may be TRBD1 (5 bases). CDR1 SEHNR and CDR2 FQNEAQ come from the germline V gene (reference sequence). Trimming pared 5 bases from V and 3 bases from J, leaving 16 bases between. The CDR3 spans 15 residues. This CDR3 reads CASSPLGRAEETQYF. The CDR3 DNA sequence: TGTGCCAGCAGCCCCCTAGGCAGGGCAGAAGAGACCCAGTACTTC.

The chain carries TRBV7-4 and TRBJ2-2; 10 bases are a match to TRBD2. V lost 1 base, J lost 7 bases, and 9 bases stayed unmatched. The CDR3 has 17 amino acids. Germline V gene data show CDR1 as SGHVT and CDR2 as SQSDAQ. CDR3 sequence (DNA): TGTGCCAGCAGCTTAGTGGGGCTAGCGGGAGAGGTCGGGGAGCTGTTTTTT. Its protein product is CASSLVGLAGEVGELFF.

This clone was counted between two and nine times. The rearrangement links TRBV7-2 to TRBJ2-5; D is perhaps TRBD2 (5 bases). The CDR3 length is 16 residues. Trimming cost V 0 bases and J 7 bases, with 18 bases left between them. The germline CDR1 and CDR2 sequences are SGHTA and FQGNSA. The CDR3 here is CASSLARTRGEGTQYF. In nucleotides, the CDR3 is TGTGCCAGCAGCTTAGCTCGGACCCGGGGTGAGGGGACCCAGTACTTC.

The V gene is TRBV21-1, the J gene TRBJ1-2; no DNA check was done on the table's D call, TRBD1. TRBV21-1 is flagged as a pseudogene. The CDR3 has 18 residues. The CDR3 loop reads CASSNQLPGGRFGYGYTF. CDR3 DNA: TGTGCCAGCAGCAATCAATTGCCAGGGGGCCGGTTTGGCTATGGCTACACCTTC.

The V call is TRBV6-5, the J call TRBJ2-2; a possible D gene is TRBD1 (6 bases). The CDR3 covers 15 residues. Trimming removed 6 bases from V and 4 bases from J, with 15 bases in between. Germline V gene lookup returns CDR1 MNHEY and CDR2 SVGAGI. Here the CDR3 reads CASSRGQLSTGELFF. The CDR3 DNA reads TGTGCCAGCAGCCGAGGACAGCTTTCCACCGGGGAGCTGTTTTTT.

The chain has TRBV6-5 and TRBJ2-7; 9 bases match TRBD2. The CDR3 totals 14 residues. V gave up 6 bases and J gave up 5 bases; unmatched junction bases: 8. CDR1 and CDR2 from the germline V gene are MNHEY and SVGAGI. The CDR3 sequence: CASRASGRNDEQYF. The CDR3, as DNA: TGTGCCAGCAGAGCCAGCGGGAGGAACGACGAGCAGTACTTC.

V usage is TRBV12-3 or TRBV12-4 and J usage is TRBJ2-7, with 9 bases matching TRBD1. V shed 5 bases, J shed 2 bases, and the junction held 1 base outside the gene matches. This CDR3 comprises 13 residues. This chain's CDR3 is CASSTGGTYEQYF. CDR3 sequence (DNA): TGTGCCAGCAGTACAGGGGGCACCTACGAGCAGTACTTC.

CDR3 bases: TGTGCCAGCAGACTAGCGGGAGGTGTGGCCTACGAGCAGTACTTC. Translated, it gives CASRLAGGVAYEQYF. The V call is TRBV6-5, the J call TRBJ2-7, with 12 bases matching TRBD2. The length of the CDR3 is 15 residues. V lost 6 bases and J lost 2; bases outside the gene matches: 5. CDR1 and CDR2 (germline): MNHEY, SVGAGI.

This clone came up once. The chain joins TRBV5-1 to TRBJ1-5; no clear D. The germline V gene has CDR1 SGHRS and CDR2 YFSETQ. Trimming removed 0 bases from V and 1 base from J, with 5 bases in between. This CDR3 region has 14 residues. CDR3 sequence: CASSLGGSNQPQHF. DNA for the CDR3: TGCGCCAGCAGCTTGGGCGGGAGCAATCAGCCCCAGCATTTT.

The CDR3 is CASSPLGGDGYTF. The CDR3, as DNA: TGTGCCAGCAGCCCTCTCGGGGGGGACGGCTACACCTTC. The chain employs TRBV27 and TRBJ1-2; tentatively, D is TRBD1 (5 bases). The CDR3 totals 13 residues. The V and J ends lost 6 bases and 8 bases respectively, with 16 bases between them. Germline-derived CDR1 and CDR2 are MNHEY and SMNVEV (reference sequence).

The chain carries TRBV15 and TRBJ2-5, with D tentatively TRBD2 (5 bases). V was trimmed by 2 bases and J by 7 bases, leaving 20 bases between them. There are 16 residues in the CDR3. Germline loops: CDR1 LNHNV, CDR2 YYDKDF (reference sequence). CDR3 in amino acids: CATSRSQSLALRTQYF. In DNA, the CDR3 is TGTGCCACCAGCAGATCCCAGAGCCTAGCCCTACGGACCCAGTACTTC.

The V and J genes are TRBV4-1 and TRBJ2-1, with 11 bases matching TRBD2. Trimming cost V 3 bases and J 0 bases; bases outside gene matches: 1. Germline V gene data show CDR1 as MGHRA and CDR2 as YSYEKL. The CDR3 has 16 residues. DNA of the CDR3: TGCGCCAGCAGCCATCTAGCGGGGGGCTCCTACAATGAGCAGTTCTTC. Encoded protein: CASSHLAGGSYNEQFF.

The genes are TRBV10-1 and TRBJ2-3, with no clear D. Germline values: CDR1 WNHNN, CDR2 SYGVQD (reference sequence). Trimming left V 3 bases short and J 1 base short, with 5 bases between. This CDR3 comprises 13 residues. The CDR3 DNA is TGCGCCAGCAGTGACTCCCGCACAGATACGCAGTATTTT. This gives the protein CASSDSRTDTQYF.

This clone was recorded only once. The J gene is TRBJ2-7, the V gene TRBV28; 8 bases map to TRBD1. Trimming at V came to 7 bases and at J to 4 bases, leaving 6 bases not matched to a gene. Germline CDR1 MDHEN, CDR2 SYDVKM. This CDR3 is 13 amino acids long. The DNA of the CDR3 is TGTGCCAGCAAAAAGCAGGGGGCATACGAGCAGTACTTC. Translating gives CASKKQGAYEQYF.

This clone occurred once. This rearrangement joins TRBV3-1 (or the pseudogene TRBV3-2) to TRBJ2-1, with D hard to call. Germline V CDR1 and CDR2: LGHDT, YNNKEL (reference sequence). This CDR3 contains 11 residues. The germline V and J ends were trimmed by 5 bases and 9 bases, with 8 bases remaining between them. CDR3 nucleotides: TGTGCCAGCAGCAGTAATAGTGAGCAGTTCTTC. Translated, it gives CASSSNSEQFF.

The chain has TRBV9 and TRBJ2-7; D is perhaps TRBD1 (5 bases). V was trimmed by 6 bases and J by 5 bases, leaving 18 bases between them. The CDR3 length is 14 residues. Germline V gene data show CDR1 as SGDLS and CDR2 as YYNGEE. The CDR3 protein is CASTEGAAVHEQYF. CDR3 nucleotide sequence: TGTGCCAGCACCGAAGGGGCGGCGGTTCACGAGCAGTACTTC.